A selection of T cell receptor beta chains follows, all from one sample in a study of T cells in Graves' hyperthyroidism and ophthalmopathy. TCRdb fed the multiplex PCR reads into MiXCR, producing one record per CDR3 protein. The sample lists about 700,000 distinct CDR3 sequences; 40% to 55% were seen once. The sample taken for sequencing was peripheral blood or thyroid tissue (not recorded which). These receptors were collected from an adult man with Graves' disease, either hyperthyroidism or ophthalmopathy (not recorded which). CDR3s include the opening cysteine and the closing phenylalanine or tryptophan. D genes are given only for firm matches. Size is omitted from some rows. Given values are once, few, many or a class for expanded clones.

j_call | v_call | d_call | clone_size | cdr3_nt | cdr3_aa
TRBJ2-2 | TRBV19 | TRBD2 | few | TGTGCCAGTAGGAGGGGCCCAAGCGGGACGAACACCGGGGAGCTGTTTTTT | CASRRGPSGTNTGELFF
TRBJ2-7 | TRBV12-3/TRBV12-4 | . | . | TGTGCCAGCAGCCCCGGGCCCCTGGGGGAGCAGTACTTC | CASSPGPLGEQYF
TRBJ1-5 | TRBV7-2 | . | few | TGTGCCAGCAGCCCTTATGGGGGCGTCGACAATCAGCCCCAGCATTTT | CASSPYGGVDNQPQHF
TRBJ1-4 | TRBV2 | TRBD1 | . | TGTGCCAGCGGCGGGACAGGGAAAGAAAAACTGTTTTTT | CASGGTGKEKLFF
TRBJ1-1 | TRBV19 | . | few | TGTGCCAGTAGTATGCGGACTAATCGGGCTGAAGCTTTCTTT | CASSMRTNRAEAFF
TRBJ2-7 | TRBV20-1 | . | few | TGCAGTGCTAGAAAAACGTTAAGGGACGGCGAGCAGTACTTC | CSARKTLRDGEQYF
TRBJ2-2 | TRBV2 | . | . | TGTGCCAGCAAGGCTAGCGAGAACACCGGGGAGCTGTTTTTT | CASKASENTGELFF
TRBJ1-2 | TRBV6-4 | . | few | TGTGCCAGCAGTGACGACAGGCCGCCCTATGGCTACACCTTC | CASSDDRPPYGYTF
TRBJ2-7 | TRBV6-6 | TRBD1 | . | TGTGCCAGCAGTTACTCCGGGACAGCTATTTACGAGCAGTACTTC | CASSYSGTAIYEQYF
TRBJ1-2 | TRBV29-1 | . | many | TGCAGCGTTGAAGATTCATCGGGGAATGGCTACACCTTC | CSVEDSSGNGYTF
TRBJ1-5 | TRBV29-1 | . | . | TGCAGCATTACCCTCTTCGGGAATCAGCCCCAGCATTTT | CSITLFGNQPQHF
TRBJ1-5 | TRBV10-3 | . | . | TGTGCCATCAGTGAGATAGAGGATCAGCCCCAGCATTTT | CAISEIEDQPQHF
TRBJ1-4 | TRBV9 | . | many | TGTGCCAGCAGCGTAAGGGACTATAATGAAAAACTGTTTTTT | CASSVRDYNEKLFF
TRBJ2-7 | TRBV7-2 | TRBD1 | . | TGTGCCAGCAGACACAGCCCACAGGGGGTACAGACCTACGAGCAGTACTTC | CASRHSPQGVQTYEQYF
TRBJ1-1 | TRBV20-1 | TRBD1 | many | TGCAGTGCTTTGGGACAGGGTATGAACACTGAAGCTTTCTTT | CSALGQGMNTEAFF
TRBJ1-4 | TRBV7-2 | . | . | TGTGCCAGCAGACCCTCGGCGGGAGTTGAAAAACTGTTTTTT | CASRPSAGVEKLFF
TRBJ1-5 | TRBV7-8 | . | . | TGTGCCAGCAGCTCAGAAAGGGGTACAGAGACCCAGCATTTT | CASSSERGTETQHF
TRBJ2-5 | TRBV20-1 | TRBD2 | . | TGCAGTGCTAGATTCATCCGGCGGGGGAGAGAGACCCAGTACTTC | CSARFIRRGRETQYF
TRBJ1-1 | TRBV20-1 | . | few | TGCAGTGCTAAGGAGGGATCCACTGAAGCTTTCTTT | CSAKEGSTEAFF
TRBJ2-3 | TRBV7-2 | . | . | TGTGCCAGCAGCCCTGACCCCTATACGCAGTATTTT | CASSPDPYTQYF
TRBJ2-6 | TRBV2 | . | many | TGTGCCAGCATCGGGACCGCCGTGGCCAACGTCCTGACTTTC | CASIGTAVANVLTF
TRBJ1-2 | TRBV7-2 | . | many | TGTGCCAGCAGCCCGTACGGGACATATGGCTACACCTTC | CASSPYGTYGYTF
TRBJ1-4 | TRBV7-9 | . | . | TGTGCCAGCAGCCGAGCACAGCCACCCAATGAAAAACTGTTTTTT | CASSRAQPPNEKLFF
TRBJ2-2 | TRBV6-6 | . | . | TGTGCCAGCAGGACGGTTAACACCGGGGAGCTGTTTTTT | CASRTVNTGELFF
TRBJ1-5 | TRBV6-6 | . | . | TGTGCCAGCAGCCAGGGCGGAAACAATCAGCCCCAGCATTTT | CASSQGGNNQPQHF
TRBJ1-6 | TRBV7-4 | . | . | TGTGCCAGCAGCCAAGAACATGGGGTCGGCTCACCCCTCCACTTT | CASSQEHGVGSPLHF
TRBJ2-5 | TRBV5-1 | TRBD2 | . | TGTGCCAGCAGCTTAGTGGTCGGACTAGCGGGGGTGGAGACCCAGTACTTC | CASSLVVGLAGVETQYF
TRBJ2-2 | TRBV29-1 | TRBD1 | . | TGCAGCGTTGTACAGGGGAGCACCGGGGAGCTGTTTTTT | CSVVQGSTGELFF
TRBJ2-6 | TRBV7-8 | . | many | TGTGCCAGCAGCTTGCACATCTCTGGGGCCAACGTCCTGACTTTC | CASSLHISGANVLTF
TRBJ1-4 | TRBV7-9 | . | many | TGTGCCAGCAGCTTAGGACAGAAACTGTTTTTT | CASSLGQKLFF
TRBJ2-7 | TRBV10-3 | . | . | TGTGCCAGCAGTCCCCGGACAGAAGTGACCGAGCAGTACTTC | CASSPRTEVTEQYF
TRBJ2-7 | TRBV7-9 | . | once | TGTGCCAGCAGCGACCCAAGCCTCGGGGGCTTTGGCGAGCAGTACTTC | CASSDPSLGGFGEQYF
TRBJ1-6 | TRBV7-2 | . | . | TGTGCCAGCAGGGCCGGACGGAACTCACCCCTCCACTTT | CASRAGRNSPLHF
TRBJ1-5 | TRBV12-3/TRBV12-4 | TRBD1 | many | TGTGCCAGCAGACGGACAGGGGGCAATCAGCCCCAGCATTTT | CASRRTGGNQPQHF
TRBJ1-1 | TRBV7-9 | . | . | TGTGCCAGCAGCTTGAAGGCGGGCCAGAGGGCTTTCTTT | CASSLKAGQRAFF
TRBJ2-5 | TRBV20-1 | TRBD2 | . | TGCAGTGCTGTAACTAGCGGAAAAGAGACCCAGTACTTC | CSAVTSGKETQYF
TRBJ1-5 | TRBV7-9 | . | . | TGTGCCAGCAGTCCGACTACAGGGTGGGGTCAGCCCCAGCATTTT | CASSPTTGWGQPQHF
TRBJ1-6 | TRBV6-5 | . | . | TGTGCCAGCAGCCTAGGGGCCAACGATTCACCCCTCCACTTT | CASSLGANDSPLHF
TRBJ2-7 | TRBV10-3 | TRBD2 | once | TGTGCCATCAGTGAGGTAGCGGGATCCTCCTACGAGCAGTACTTC | CAISEVAGSSYEQYF
TRBJ2-2 | TRBV7-9 | TRBD2 | . | TGTGCCAGCAGCGTTGAGGGAGGGCCGATCGGGGAGCTGTTTTTT | CASSVEGGPIGELFF
TRBJ2-5 | TRBV20-1 | . | few | TGCAGTGCTAGAGATTCCCGGATGAAAGAGACCCAGTACTTC | CSARDSRMKETQYF
TRBJ2-2 | TRBV10-3 | . | once | TGTGCCATCAGTGACCGGGACATGCTGAACACCGGGGAGCTGTTTTTT | CAISDRDMLNTGELFF
TRBJ2-5 | TRBV12-3/TRBV12-4 | TRBD2 | . | TGTGCCAGCAGCCCGTCCGGGACTAGCGCTGAAGAGACCCAGTACTTC | CASSPSGTSAEETQYF
TRBJ2-5 | TRBV10-3 | . | once | TGTACCTCCAAGGGGGGGAAAAGCGGGGACCAAGAGACCCAGTACTTC | CTSKGGKSGDQETQYF
TRBJ2-5 | TRBV6-5 | TRBD2 | many | TGTGCCACAGGACTAGCTGTGGAGACCCAGTACTTC | CATGLAVETQYF
TRBJ2-5 | TRBV7-9 | . | . | TGTGCCAGCAGTTTCGGCACTCGAGAGACCCAGTACTTC | CASSFGTRETQYF
TRBJ2-7 | TRBV6-6 | TRBD2 | few | TGTGCCAGCAGTGAGCTCTCAGCGACTAGCGGGAGTATTTACGAGCAGTACTTC | CASSELSATSGSIYEQYF
TRBJ2-7 | TRBV7-6 | TRBD1 | . | TGTGCCAGCAGCTTAAGACAGGGGGACGAGCAGTACTTC | CASSLRQGDEQYF
TRBJ1-5 | TRBV2 | . | . | TGTGCCGGCAGTGGTGTAGATCAGCCCCAGCATTTT | CAGSGVDQPQHF
TRBJ1-2 | TRBV29-1 | . | . | TGCAGCGTTGTGGACAGCGTCTATGGCTACACCTTC | CSVVDSVYGYTF
TRBJ1-1 | TRBV11-2 | . | few | TGTGCCAGCAGCCCCGGGGCAGAAGAATGGAACACTGAAGCTTTCTTT | CASSPGAEEWNTEAFF
TRBJ1-5 | TRBV19 | . | . | TGTGCCAGCAGCCCCGGGGGGCAGAGCAATCAGCCCCAGCATTTT | CASSPGGQSNQPQHF
TRBJ1-5 | TRBV25-1 | . | many | TGTGCCAGCAGTGGCAGGCAGCTGGATCAGCCCCAGCATTTT | CASSGRQLDQPQHF
TRBJ2-5 | TRBV7-9 | . | . | TGTGCCAGCAGCTTAGAACACCTCCCCCAAGAGACCCAGTACTTC | CASSLEHLPQETQYF
TRBJ2-7 | TRBV29-1 | TRBD2 | . | TGCAGTGCTACTCCGACTAGCGCCGGGTCCTACGAGCAGTACTTC | CSATPTSAGSYEQYF
TRBJ1-1 | TRBV7-9 | . | few | TGTGCCAGCAGCCCAGAGGAGGGAACGGGCACTGAAGCTTTCTTT | CASSPEEGTGTEAFF
TRBJ2-2 | TRBV10-3 | . | . | TGTGCCATCAGTTTTAGACCCGGTGACGGGGAGCTGTTTTTT | CAISFRPGDGELFF
TRBJ1-2 | TRBV12-3/TRBV12-4 | TRBD1 | . | TGTGCCAGCAGCGTCTCGGACAGGAACTATGGCTACACCTTC | CASSVSDRNYGYTF
TRBJ2-5 | TRBV24-1 | TRBD2 | . | TGTGCCACCAGTGAACCGACTAGCGGGATAGAGACCCAGTACTTC | CATSEPTSGIETQYF
TRBJ1-1 | TRBV6-1 | . | . | TGTGCCAGCAGTGAGCGGGACCGCGGGGACACTGAAGCTTTCTTT | CASSERDRGDTEAFF